The 15 T cell receptor beta chains below were found in one sample sequenced in a study of vaccination and CD4 T cells after COVID-19. Cultured CD4+ T-cell DNA underwent Oncomine TCR Beta short-read sequencing. MiXCR was run by TCRdb on the PCR reads, yielding one entry per CDR3 protein. Of 25,000 to 30,000 distinct CDR3 sequences in the sample, around 41% were seen once. Their antigens are not known. Documented time point: late sampling 161 to 241 days after vaccination in a few convalescent patients. Treatment here: roughly 11-day PBMC culture with coronavirus spike peptide pools or control peptides (ViraFEST assay). The sample here was CD4+ T cells from blood, cultured in vitro, taken about 7 months after SARS-CoV-2 vaccination. Receptors originate from a human donor who had recovered from COVID-19.

This clonotype was detected only a few times. The chain uses TRBV7-2 and TRBJ2-1, with 9 bases identical to TRBD2. The CDR3 consists of 17 residues. With 6 bases clipped from V and 0 bases from J, the junction kept 9 bases outside the gene matches. CDR1 SGHTA and CDR2 FQGNSA come from the germline V gene. CDR3 sequence reads: CASRRMTSGSSYNEQFF. The CDR3, as DNA: TGTGCCAGCAGACGTATGACTAGCGGAAGCTCCTACAATGAGCAGTTCTTC.

The V call is TRBV5-1, the J call TRBJ2-5; 8 bases are a match to TRBD2. The CDR3 spans 17 residues. J lost 0 bases, V lost 0 bases, and 7 bases had no gene match. The germline gives CDR1 SGHRS, CDR2 YFSETQ. CDR3 nucleotides: TGCGCCAGCAGCTTGGCTGCGGCTAGCGGGTACCAAGAGACCCAGTACTTC. It specifies CASSLAAASGYQETQYF.

This clonotype was picked up a small number of times. The gene calls are TRBV7-9 and TRBJ2-5; 9 nucleotides agree with TRBD2. V was pared by 5 bases and J by 5 bases, with 9 bases of the junction left unmatched. The CDR3 runs to 15 residues. Germline-derived CDR1 and CDR2 are SEHNR and FQNEAQ (reference sequence). The CDR3 region is CASSIRAGGPETQYF. In nucleotides, the CDR3 is TGTGCCAGCAGCATCCGTGCGGGAGGGCCGGAGACCCAGTACTTC.

The chain employs TRBV7-9 and TRBJ1-2, with D perhaps TRBD1 (5 bases). Per germline, CDR1 SEHNR and CDR2 FQNEAQ (reference sequence). The CDR3 length is 15 residues. The germline V and J ends were trimmed by 1 base and 1 base, with 10 bases remaining between them. CDR3 protein: CASSLGDGHNYGYTF. As DNA, the CDR3 is TGTGCCAGCAGCTTAGGGGACGGACATAACTATGGCTACACCTTC.

The chain joins TRBV15 to TRBJ2-7, with D possibly TRBD2 on 5 matching bases. Trimming pared 2 bases from V and 7 bases from J, leaving 9 bases between. This CDR3 is built from 12 residues. Per the germline V gene, CDR1 is LNHNV and CDR2 is YYDKDF (reference sequence). CDR3 coding DNA: TGTGCCACCAGCAGAACGGCGGGTGAGCAGTACTTC. It yields the protein CATSRTAGEQYF. The full variable domain, in which reference TRBV15 and TRBJ2-7 provide the parts outside the CDR3, is DAMVIQNPRYQVTQFGKPVTLSCSQTLNHNVMYWYQQKSSQAPKLLFHYYDKDFNNEADTPDNFQSRRPNTSFCFLDIRSPGLGDTAMYLCATSRTAGEQYFGPGTRLTVT.

This clonotype was observed a handful of times. The gene calls are TRBV20-1 and TRBJ2-5; 13 bases are a match to TRBD2. The CDR3 runs 18 residues. After removal of 1 base from V and 5 bases from J, the junction contained 13 bases not matched to a gene. The germline CDR1 and CDR2 sequences are DFQATT and SNEGSKA (reference sequence). Here the CDR3 DNA reads TGCAGTGCTAGAGCCAAATCCGGGACTAGCGGGACTTGGGAGACCCAGTACTTC. Its protein is CSARAKSGTSGTWETQYF.

This chain joins TRBV28 and TRBJ2-5, with D unclear. Germline assignment: CDR1 MDHEN and CDR2 SYDVKM. The ends were cut back, 5 bases at V and 4 bases at J, with 14 bases in the middle. There are 14 residues in the CDR3. CDR3 sequence: CASSPQRLGETQYF. DNA of the CDR3: TGTGCCAGCAGTCCCCAAAGGTTGGGAGAGACCCAGTACTTC.

About this clonotype: Germline and junction disagree at one end, which may indicate a read error. The rearrangement links TRBV20-1 to TRBJ2-5; 9 bases are shared with TRBD2. The germline V gene has CDR1 DFQATT and CDR2 SNEGSKA (reference sequence). This CDR3 has 14 residues. CDR3 sequence reads: CSARVAGVVETQYF. In DNA, the CDR3 is TGCAGTGCAAGAGTAGCGGGAGTTGTAGAGACCCAGTACTTC.

This chain connects TRBV7-2 to TRBJ2-3; D is possibly TRBD2 (5 bases). From germline, CDR1 is SGHTA and CDR2 FQGNSA. The germline V and J ends were trimmed by 1 base and 5 bases, with 19 bases remaining between them. The CDR3 runs 17 residues. The chain's CDR3 is CASSLVKVGDGEDTQYF. CDR3 bases: TGTGCCAGCAGCTTAGTTAAGGTGGGAGACGGGGAAGATACGCAGTATTTT.

This sequence joins TRBV19 and TRBJ2-7; D uncertain. Germline V lookup: CDR1 LNHDA, CDR2 SQIVND (reference sequence). Trimming shortened V by 3 bases and J by 3 bases, and 15 bases separated the two germline ends. The CDR3 contains 15 residues. The chain's CDR3 is CASSITRVTLYEQYF. CDR3 nucleotide sequence: TGTGCCAGTAGTATCACTCGGGTCACCCTCTACGAGCAGTACTTC.

There are a few counts of this clonotype. The rearrangement links TRBV10-3 to TRBJ2-5; D unresolved. V was shortened by 0 bases and J by 4 bases, with 9 bases between the two germline ends. This CDR3 has 14 amino acids. The germline CDR1 and CDR2 sequences are ENHRY and SYGVKD. The CDR3 coding sequence is TGTGCCATCAGTGAGTCGGAGCTGCCAGAGACCCAGTACTTC. It codes for CAISESELPETQYF.

On this clonotype itself: One junction end disagrees with the germline gene, perhaps due to a read error. The genes are TRBV27 and TRBJ2-7; D is unclear. The CDR3 runs to 14 residues. The germline V gene has CDR1 MNHEY and CDR2 SMNVEV (reference sequence). This CDR3 reads CASILELTPYEQYF. As DNA, the CDR3 is TGTGCCAGCATTTTAGAATTAACCCCCTACGAGCAGTACTTC.

This clonotype was detected only a few times. The chain has TRBV20-1 and TRBJ2-3; D is ambiguous. The CDR3 is 13 residues long. Germline V CDR1 and CDR2: DFQATT, SNEGSKA (reference sequence). This CDR3 reads CSASPGDRDTQYF. In DNA form, the CDR3 reads TGCAGCGCGTCGCCAGGCGATCGAGATACGCAGTATTTT.

This clonotype was observed a handful of times. The chain carries TRBV19 and TRBJ1-5; TRBD1 matches at 9 bases. This CDR3 is built from 14 residues. Germline assignment: CDR1 LNHDA and CDR2 SQIVND (reference sequence). J lost 5 bases, V lost 8 bases, and 7 bases had no gene match. The CDR3 DNA reads as TGTGCCAGTTACTCCGGGACAGGGCATCAGCCCCAGCATTTT. Its translation is CASYSGTGHQPQHF.

The V call is TRBV6-4, the J call TRBJ2-1, with TRBD2 matching 9 bases. CDR1 is MRHNA and CDR2 is SNTAGT in the germline V gene. Losses at the gene ends were 4 bases for V and 0 bases for J; bases not matched to a gene: 4. The CDR3 is 16 amino acids. DNA for the CDR3: TGTGCCAGCAGTGTTTTAGCGGGAGCCTCCTACAATGAGCAGTTCTTC. This encodes CASSVLAGASYNEQFF.